The present entry profiles one TCR beta chain with its context. The data originate from a study of blood T cell repertoires in COVID-19. About the study: The United States, Italy and Spain were the sources of the acute and convalescent COVID-19 samples. PBMCs, B-cell-depleted T cells, or T cells provided the cDNA or gDNA that made up the material.

This CDR3 comprises 13 residues. The V gene lost 6 bases and the J gene lost 7 bases, with 15 bases spanning the gap. In the original workflow: The authors estimated nucleated cell counts from reference gene primer amplification. Sequencing used immunoSEQ multiplex PCR; TCRdb keeps in-frame clones, though not all of them. D and trimming were read from the DNA, whereas the V and J calls and clone size are those reported in that table. The data show about 97,000 clones, around 87% seen once. The source of this sequence is a human donor in a cohort sampled during active COVID-19. Sequenced input: peripheral blood. The V gene is TRBV12-3 or TRBV12-4, the J gene TRBJ1-1, with D tentatively TRBD1 (5 bases). The DNA of the CDR3 is TGTGCCAGCAGCAGAAGCGGGGGAGGTGAAGCTTTCTTT. This gives the protein CASSRSGGGEAFF.